These T cell receptor beta chains were read from a single sample in a study of blood T cells in healthy people across ages. TCRdb re-called the 5' RACE reads through MiXCR, storing one row per CDR3 protein. Counted here are roughly 1,800,000 distinct CDR3 sequences, 40% to 55% occurring once; the ten biggest clones make up roughly 2.1%. The specimen was blood. The receptors shown here come from a woman between 35 and 50 years old in good health. CDR3s leave out the opening cysteine and the closing phenylalanine or tryptophan.

V gene	J gene	CDR3 protein
TRBV20-1	TRBJ2-6	SASGSSEGANVLT
TRBV6-6	TRBJ2-7	ASSSGREESSYEQY
TRBV12-5	TRBJ2-5	ASGTVGGAQY
TRBV11-2	TRBJ1-1	ASSLGVTANTEAF
TRBV20-1	TRBJ2-3	SARAASDTQY
TRBV28	TRBJ2-1	ASLWGNEQF
TRBV5-1	TRBJ1-1	ASSVSGSVNTEAF
TRBV14	TRBJ2-5	ASSQASEGKETQY
TRBV20-1	TRBJ2-1	SARDQGRAYNEQF
TRBV7-9	TRBJ2-1	ASSSARDRAYNEQF
TRBV7-9	TRBJ1-5	ASSLARGGDQPQH
TRBV6-4	TRBJ2-5	ASGQSQETQY
TRBV7-9	TRBJ2-5	ASSRTGGGETQY
TRBV5-1	TRBJ2-6	ASDRDGANVLT
TRBV28	TRBJ2-1	ASSSARGLWYEQF
TRBV20-1	TRBJ2-3	SARGGGALDTQY
TRBV6-5	TRBJ1-1	ASSYSGRGFAEAF
TRBV9	TRBJ2-1	ASSEVSGGAVNEQF
TRBV5-4	TRBJ2-5	ASSTTGHAGETQY
TRBV21-1	TRBJ2-7	ASSKFAGTKSSYEQY
TRBV11-2	TRBJ2-7	ASSLTRGDHEQY
TRBV7-2	TRBJ2-1	ASRPGGPNNEQF
TRBV19	TRBJ2-7	ASSMRPSSYEQY
TRBV24-1	TRBJ2-1	ATSETRQVGPNEQF
TRBV5-1	TRBJ2-3	ASSSGLAGGGDTDTQY
TRBV12-3/TRBV12-4	TRBJ2-7	ASSLESTYEQY